Following are 10 T cell receptor beta chains from one sample sequenced in a study of Ad26.COV2.S vaccination and SARS-CoV-2 variants. TCRdb's copy holds only in-frame clones and misses some; the assay was immunoSEQ multiplex PCR. The data contain hundreds of thousands of clones, roughly 90% of them singletons. Treatment specified: roughly 18 received Ad26.COV2.S at low or high dose, single or two shots; 5 received placebo; per-sample allocation not given. Collection of the samples took place on day 63 after the first injection of vaccine or placebo. This sample comprised peripheral blood, obtained in a trial of Ad26.COV2.S vaccine versus placebo. Receptor source: a person between 18 and 59 years old who received the Ad26.COV2.S COVID-19 vaccine or a placebo.

The chain has TRBV28 and TRBJ1-5, with a weak D call TRBD1 (5 bases). The V end was cut by 6 bases, the J end by 3 bases, with 12 bases between. This CDR3 region has 14 residues. The germline CDR1 and CDR2 sequences are MDHEN and SYDVKM. CDR3 in amino acids: CASRQTALNQPQHF. CDR3 DNA sequence: TGTGCCAGCAGACAGACAGCTCTCAATCAGCCCCAGCATTTT.

V and J are TRBV5-4 and TRBJ1-2; D might be TRBD1 (5 bases). There are 14 residues in the CDR3. Germline V gives CDR1 SGHNT, CDR2 YYREEE (reference sequence). V was clipped by 4 bases and J by 6 bases, with 16 bases between them. CDR3 residues: CASSQALGEDGYTF. The DNA for the CDR3 is TGTGCCAGCAGCCAGGCGTTGGGGGAGGATGGCTACACCTTC.

This rearrangement joins TRBV6-7 to TRBJ1-2; tentatively, D is TRBD1 (5 bases). TRBV6-7 is filed as an ORF, its function uncertain. The CDR3 contains 15 residues. Trimming took 9 bases from V and 3 from J, leaving 20 bases between them. The CDR3, as DNA: TGTGCCAGAAAAGGGGTATGGAGGACGGACTATGGCTACACCTTC. Translation: CARKGVWRTDYGYTF.

The chain joins TRBV19 to TRBJ2-5; D could derive from TRBD1 or TRBD2 (6 bases each). The CDR3 is 13 residues long. Germline CDR1 is LNHDA and CDR2 is SQIVND (reference sequence). V was clipped by 7 bases and J by 4 bases, with 13 bases between them. This CDR3 reads CASKEGGRETQYF. CDR3 nucleotides: TGTGCCAGTAAGGAAGGGGGGAGAGAGACCCAGTACTTC.

As for this clone: Other DNA sequences in the sample encode the same CDR3. This sequence joins TRBV7-2 and TRBJ1-1; 8 bases fit TRBD1. Germline V gene data show CDR1 as SGHTA and CDR2 as FQGNSA. This CDR3 contains 14 residues. V was pared by 3 bases and J by 2 bases, with 2 bases of the junction left unmatched. DNA of the CDR3: TGTGCCAGCAGCTTCGACAGGGGAAACACTGAAGCTTTCTTT. Protein product: CASSFDRGNTEAFF.

A single count supports this clone. The V call is TRBV7-9, the J call TRBJ2-5, with 8 nucleotides matching TRBD2. Germline trimming cut 5 bases from V and 12 bases from J; bases unmatched to any gene: 8. This CDR3 contains 12 residues. The germline CDR1 and CDR2 sequences are SEHNR and FQNEAQ (reference sequence). The CDR3 bases are TGTGCCAGCAGCCCGGGACTAGAACGAAAGTACTTC. Its translation: CASSPGLERKYF.

The chain has TRBV7-2 and TRBJ2-5; D is perhaps TRBD1 or TRBD2 (5 bases each). The CDR3 is made up of 15 amino acids. Germline V lookup: CDR1 SGHTA, CDR2 FQGNSA. The V end lost 1 base, the J end lost 7 bases, and 16 bases lay between the germline ends. The CDR3 DNA reads TGTGCCAGCAGCTTAGAGCCGGGACGGGATGGGACCCAGTACTTC. Translated: CASSLEPGRDGTQYF.

This clone showed up just once. The V and J genes are TRBV19 and TRBJ2-1; the D is unclear. V lost 3 bases to trimming and J lost 9 bases, with 18 bases between them. The CDR3 runs to 15 residues. The germline CDR1 and CDR2 sequences are LNHDA and SQIVND (reference sequence). CDR3 region: CASSIRQTPGVEQFF. CDR3 nucleotide sequence: TGTGCCAGTAGTATTCGGCAGACCCCTGGGGTTGAGCAGTTCTTC.

Worth noting for this clone: This sample also contains other DNA sequences that code for the same CDR3. The chain joins TRBV30 to TRBJ1-2; D remains ambiguous. Germline CDR1 is GTSNPN and CDR2 is SVGIG (reference sequence). The CDR3 loop spans 12 amino acids. Trimming removed 3 bases at V and 3 bases at J, with 8 bases between. The CDR3 nucleotides read TGTGCCTGGAGGGTGCTAGACTATGGCTACACCTTC. This codes for CAWRVLDYGYTF.

The V gene is TRBV10-3, the J gene TRBJ2-2; D unresolved. The CDR3 runs 13 residues. Trimming removed 3 bases at V and 5 bases at J, with 7 bases between. Germline CDR1 and CDR2: ENHRY and SYGVKD. The CDR3 loop is CAISDLGTGELFF. The CDR3 DNA is TGTGCCATCAGTGACCTCGGTACCGGGGAGCTGTTTTTT.